This entry features one T cell receptor beta chain sequence. The antigen is undetermined. This specimen belongs to a study of T-cell memory formation after mild COVID-19. TCRdb redid the calling of the 5' RACE reads with MiXCR, one entry per CDR3 protein. The sample lists fewer than 350,000 distinct CDR3 sequences; under 20% were seen once. Study results and limitations: Clones shrinking between day 15 and 85 showed a balanced CD4/CD8 split, and those that grew later tilted toward CD4+.

Sequenced material: PBMCs or a T cell subset sorted from them (not recorded which). The source of this sequence is a man aged 18 to 30 who had mild COVID-19 (a few samples of this study predate the infection). Cell type and time point are not known.

The CDR3 sequence: CASSFPGQGGGYTF. The CDR3 nucleotides are TGTGCCAGCAGCTTTCCGGGACAGGGGGGTGGCTACACCTTC. The chain joins TRBV7-8 to TRBJ1-2; 11 positions agree with TRBD1. There are 14 residues in the CDR3. J was trimmed by 7 bases and V by 3 bases; bases with no gene match: 4. Germline lookup yields CDR1 SGHVS and CDR2 FQNEAQ.